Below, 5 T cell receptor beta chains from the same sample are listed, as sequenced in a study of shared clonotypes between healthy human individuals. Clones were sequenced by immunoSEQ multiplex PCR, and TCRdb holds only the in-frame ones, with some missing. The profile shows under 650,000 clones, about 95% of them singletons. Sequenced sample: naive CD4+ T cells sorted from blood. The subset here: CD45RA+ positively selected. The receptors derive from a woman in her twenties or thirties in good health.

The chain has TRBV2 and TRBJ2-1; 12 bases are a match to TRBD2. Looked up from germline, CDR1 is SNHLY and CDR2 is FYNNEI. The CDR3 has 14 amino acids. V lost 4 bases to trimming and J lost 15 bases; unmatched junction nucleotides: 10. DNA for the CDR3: TGTGCCAGCAGTGTTTCGCTAGCGGGAGGGAAACCGTTCTTC. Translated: CASSVSLAGGKPFF.

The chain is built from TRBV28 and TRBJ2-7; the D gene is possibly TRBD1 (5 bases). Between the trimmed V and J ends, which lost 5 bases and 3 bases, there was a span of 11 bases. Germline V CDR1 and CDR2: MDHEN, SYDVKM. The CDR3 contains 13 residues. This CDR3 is CASSIAQDYEQYF. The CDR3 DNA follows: TGTGCCAGCAGTATCGCACAGGACTACGAGCAGTACTTC.

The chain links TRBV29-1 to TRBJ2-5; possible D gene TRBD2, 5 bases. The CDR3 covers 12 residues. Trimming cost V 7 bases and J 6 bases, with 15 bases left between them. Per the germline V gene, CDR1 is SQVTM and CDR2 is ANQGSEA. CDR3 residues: CSAAALGKTQYF. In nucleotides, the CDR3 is TGCAGCGCTGCTGCCCTCGGGAAGACCCAGTACTTC.

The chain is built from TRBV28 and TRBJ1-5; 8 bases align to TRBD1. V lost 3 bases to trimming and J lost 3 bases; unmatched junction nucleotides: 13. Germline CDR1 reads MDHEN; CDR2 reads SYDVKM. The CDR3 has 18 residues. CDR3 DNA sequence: TGTGCCAGCAGTTTGGCTACCAGGGGGCGCCTTGTCAATCAGCCCCAGCATTTT. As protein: CASSLATRGRLVNQPQHF.

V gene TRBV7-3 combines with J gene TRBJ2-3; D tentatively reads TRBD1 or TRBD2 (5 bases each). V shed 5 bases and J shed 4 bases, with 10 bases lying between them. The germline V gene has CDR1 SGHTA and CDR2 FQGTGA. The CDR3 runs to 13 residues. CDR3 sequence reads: CASSIGDPDTQYF. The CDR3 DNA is TGTGCCAGCAGCATCGGGGACCCAGATACGCAGTATTTT.